These 4 T cell receptor beta chains came from one sample sequenced in a study of blood T cells in healthy people across ages. Then a second PCR, running roughly 6 to 11 cycles, was carried out with a sample-barcoded 5' primer and a J-beta primer mix. From the 5' RACE reads, TCRdb called clonotypes with MiXCR, one entry per CDR3 protein. The sample yields 270,000 or so distinct CDR3 sequences, around 29% seen once. Sequenced input: blood. These receptors were taken from a woman aged 65 to 85 in good health.

The V and J genes are TRBV7-8 and TRBJ2-3; the D gene is possibly TRBD1 (6 bases). Trimming pared 6 bases from V and 2 bases from J, leaving 18 bases between. The CDR3 contains 16 residues. Looked up from germline, CDR1 is SGHVS and CDR2 is FQNEAQ. CDR3 bases: TGTGCCAGCAGATCCCTAGGGACAACTTCCACAGATACGCAGTATTTT. Translation gives CASRSLGTTSTDTQYF.

This clonotype was observed many times. The chain recombines TRBV28 with TRBJ2-5; D is ambiguous. V shed 1 base and J shed 2 bases, with 11 bases lying between them. The CDR3 covers 15 residues. Germline lookup yields CDR1 MDHEN and CDR2 SYDVKM. CDR3 nucleotides: TGTGCCAGCAGTTTATCGGTCCGACCGCAAGAGACCCAGTACTTC. Translated: CASSLSVRPQETQYF.

CDR3 sequence: CSVGQKDYGYTF. The CDR3 nucleotides read TGCAGCGTTGGACAGAAGGACTATGGCTACACCTTC. The genes are TRBV29-1 and TRBJ1-2; D might be TRBD1 (5 bases). This CDR3 region has 12 residues. The germline CDR1 and CDR2 sequences are SQVTM and ANQGSEA. The V end lost 4 bases, the J end lost 3 bases, and 9 bases lay between the germline ends.

V is TRBV27 and J is TRBJ2-7; no reliable D call. Per the germline V gene, CDR1 is MNHEY and CDR2 is SMNVEV (reference sequence). The CDR3 covers 12 residues. With 8 bases removed from V and 0 bases from J, the gap between germline ends came to 8 bases. DNA for the CDR3: TGTGCCAGCGCGGCGAGCTCCTACGAGCAGTACTTC. Translated: CASAASSYEQYF.